This T cell receptor beta chain was sequenced in a study of T cells after yellow fever vaccination. Trimming took 1 base from V and 0 from J, leaving 12 bases between them. The germline gives CDR1 SGHTA, CDR2 FQGNSA. The CDR3 contains 16 residues. Production of TCR cDNA was by 5'RACE template switching, which also added a universal primer site and UMIs. TCRdb reanalysed the 5' RACE reads using MiXCR and keeps one entry per CDR3 protein. Here the sample spans tens of thousands of distinct CDR3 sequences, about 14% being singletons. Points from the study as a whole: At 95% to 96% for CD4 and approximately 89% for CD8, most primary-vaccination clones showed up again after the booster.

The sequencing here drew on CD8+ T cells not binding an NS4B(214-222) dextramer, sorted from PBMCs, taken about 20 days after the first yellow fever vaccination. This TCR was sampled from a man aged 18 to 35 who received the YFV17D yellow fever vaccine. The V call is TRBV7-2, the J call TRBJ2-5; either TRBD1 or TRBD2 may fit D (7 bases each). CDR3 sequence: CASSLGGGQYQETQYF. The CDR3 DNA is TGTGCCAGCAGCTTAGGGGGGGGACAGTACCAAGAGACCCAGTACTTC.